The 9 T cell receptor beta chains reported below all come from one sample, sequenced in a study of blood T cell repertoires in COVID-19. Repertoires were generated with immunoSEQ multiplex PCR, while TCRdb's copy carries only in-frame clones and drops some. The table shows about 280,000 clones, with approximately 86% occurring only once. Sample: peripheral blood. Receptors were obtained from a woman in her 70s with COVID-19, enrolled during active disease.

The rearrangement joins TRBV3-1 (or the pseudogene TRBV3-2) to TRBJ2-3, with 7 bases identical to TRBD2. The CDR3 loop spans 13 amino acids. Trimming at V came to 8 bases and at J to 6 bases, leaving 8 bases not matched to a gene. Germline V gene lookup returns CDR1 LGHDT and CDR2 YNNKEL (reference sequence). The CDR3 protein is CASAGGGADTQYF. The DNA of the CDR3 is TGTGCCAGCGCTGGCGGGGGTGCGGATACGCAGTATTTT.

The J gene is TRBJ1-1, the V gene TRBV4-1; 8 bases line up with TRBD1. Germline V CDR1 and CDR2: MGHRA, YSYEKL. The CDR3 consists of 14 residues. The V and J ends lost 4 bases and 10 bases, in that order; junction bases with no gene match: 11. The CDR3 DNA follows: TGCGCCAGCAGCCTGGTACCCCTGGACAGGGTAGCTTTCTTT. Translation gives CASSLVPLDRVAFF.

The rearrangement uses TRBV13 and TRBJ2-1, with D perhaps TRBD2 (7 bases). The germline gives CDR1 PRHDT, CDR2 FYEKMQ (reference sequence). This CDR3 comprises 15 residues. V lost 5 bases and J lost 4, with 15 bases in between. The CDR3, as DNA: TGTGCCAGCAGCGCAGCGGGACAAGGATACAATGAGCAGTTCTTC. Protein product: CASSAAGQGYNEQFF.

V usage is TRBV5-6 and J usage is TRBJ2-3, with 12 bases aligning to TRBD2. J gave up 4 bases and V 7 bases, and 1 base lay outside the gene matches. Per the germline V gene, CDR1 is SGHDT and CDR2 is YYEEEE. The CDR3 has 13 amino acids. The CDR3 sequence: CASASGGADTQYF. The DNA of the CDR3 is TGTGCCAGCGCTAGCGGGGGGGCAGATACGCAGTATTTT.

This clone was found a few times. V gene TRBV7-2 combines with J gene TRBJ1-5; 8 nucleotides align to TRBD1. This CDR3 has 13 amino acids. The V and J ends lost 7 bases and 2 bases, in that order; junction bases with no gene match: 1. In germline, CDR1 is SGHTA, CDR2 FQGNSA. The CDR3 loop reads CASNRGGNQPQHF. The CDR3, as DNA: TGTGCCAGCAACAGGGGGGGCAATCAGCCCCAGCATTTT.

The V call is TRBV7-2, the J call TRBJ2-7, with 8 bases matching TRBD2. In germline, CDR1 is SGHTA, CDR2 FQGNSA. The V segment lost 1 base and the J segment 2 bases; nucleotides outside the gene matches: 4. The CDR3 sequence is 15 residues long. CDR3 loop: CASSLGGGRTYEQYF. The CDR3, as DNA: TGTGCCAGCAGCTTAGGGGGCGGGAGGACCTACGAGCAGTACTTC.

The chain uses TRBV2 and TRBJ1-1; D is perhaps TRBD1 (6 bases). The CDR3 is 13 amino acids. V lost 8 bases, J lost 4 bases, and 14 bases lay in between. CDR1 and CDR2 (germline): SNHLY, FYNNEI. CDR3 coding DNA: TGTGCCAGCGGCAAGGACAGCGGCACTGAAGCTTTCTTT. It translates to CASGKDSGTEAFF. Looking up the rest from reference TRBV2 and TRBJ1-1 gives the full variable domain: EPEVTQTPSHQVTQMGQEVILRCVPISNHLYFYWYRQILGQKVEFLVSFYNNEISEKSEIFDDQFSVERPDGSNFTLKIRSTKLEDSAMYFCASGKDSGTEAFFGQGTRLTVV.

The V gene is TRBV18, the J gene TRBJ1-4; D is unclear. Germline CDR1 and CDR2: KGHSH and LQKENI. CDR3 length: 15 residues. Trimming took off 1 base at V and 6 bases at J, with 12 bases between the two ends. The CDR3 reads CASSPLGGSDEKLFF. CDR3 bases: TGTGCCAGCTCACCACTGGGAGGGTCGGATGAAAAACTGTTTTTT.

The chain has TRBV30 and TRBJ1-2, with 9 bases matching TRBD1. V gave up 3 bases and J gave up 7 bases; unmatched junction bases: 0. Germline assignment: CDR1 GTSNPN and CDR2 SVGIG (reference sequence). The CDR3 has 11 residues. The CDR3 nucleotides read TGTGCCTGGAGGGACAGGGGTGGCTACACCTTC. Its translation is CAWRDRGGYTF.